These T cell receptor beta chains were read from a single sample in a study of blood T cell repertoires in COVID-19. Generated by immunoSEQ multiplex PCR, the TCRdb table keeps only in-frame clones and is missing some. The repertoire holds under 300,000 clones, with approximately 83% as singletons. The source material was peripheral blood. The receptors originated from a woman at least 80 years old with acute or convalescent COVID-19. Both conserved end residues are part of each CDR3. D genes are given only for firm matches.

V	D	J	CDR3	DNA
TRBV7-6	TRBD2	TRBJ2-5	CASSSITFAGRETQYF	TGTGCCAGCAGTTCAATAACTTTCGCCGGGAGGGAGACCCAGTACTTC
TRBV5-1	TRBD2	TRBJ2-1	CASSKTSGGRYNEQFF	TGCGCCAGCAGTAAGACTAGCGGGGGGCGCTACAATGAGCAGTTCTTC
TRBV5-1	NA	TRBJ1-1	CASSFDRSTEAFF	TGCGCCAGCAGCTTCGACAGATCCACTGAAGCTTTCTTT
TRBV28	NA	TRBJ2-7	CASERVGRRTYEQYF	TGTGCCAGTGAAAGAGTAGGGAGAAGAACCTACGAGCAGTACTTC
TRBV7-9	NA	TRBJ2-5	CASSYRTAQETQYF	TGTGCCAGCAGCTATAGGACAGCCCAAGAGACCCAGTACTTC
TRBV6-1	NA	TRBJ1-4	CASSGSHRETLKELFF	TGTGCCAGCAGTGGTTCCCACAGGGAGACACTGAAGGAACTGTTTTTT
TRBV6-5	NA	TRBJ2-1	CASSLTESSYNEQFF	TGTGCCAGCAGCCTTACAGAGAGCTCCTACAATGAGCAGTTCTTC
TRBV2	NA	TRBJ1-5	CASCDGWGGGGNQPQHF	TGTGCCAGCTGTGATGGGTGGGGGGGAGGGGGGAATCAGCCCCAGCATTTT
TRBV7-3	NA	TRBJ2-6	CASSLQGPGANVLTF	TGTGCCAGCAGCTTACAGGGGCCTGGGGCCAACGTCCTGACTTTC
TRBV6-5	TRBD2	TRBJ2-2	CASSPPGGGTGELFF	TGTGCCAGCAGTCCACCGGGGGGGGGCACCGGGGAGCTGTTTTTT
TRBV6-6	TRBD1	TRBJ1-6	CASSQPRDRIYSSYNSPLHF	TGTGCCAGCAGTCAGCCAAGGGACAGGATTTATTCCTCCTATAATTCACCCCTCCACTTT
TRBV12-5	TRBD1	TRBJ2-2	CASGLRQGASGELFF	TGTGCTAGTGGTTTGAGGCAGGGGGCGTCCGGGGAGCTGTTTTTT
TRBV23-1	TRBD1	TRBJ1-2	CASSQSGQGSGYTF	TGCGCCAGCAGTCAATCAGGACAGGGGAGTGGCTACACCTTC
TRBV4-2	NA	TRBJ2-1	CASSQPPQGNEQFF	TGTGCCAGCAGCCAACCACCCCAGGGGAATGAGCAGTTCTTC